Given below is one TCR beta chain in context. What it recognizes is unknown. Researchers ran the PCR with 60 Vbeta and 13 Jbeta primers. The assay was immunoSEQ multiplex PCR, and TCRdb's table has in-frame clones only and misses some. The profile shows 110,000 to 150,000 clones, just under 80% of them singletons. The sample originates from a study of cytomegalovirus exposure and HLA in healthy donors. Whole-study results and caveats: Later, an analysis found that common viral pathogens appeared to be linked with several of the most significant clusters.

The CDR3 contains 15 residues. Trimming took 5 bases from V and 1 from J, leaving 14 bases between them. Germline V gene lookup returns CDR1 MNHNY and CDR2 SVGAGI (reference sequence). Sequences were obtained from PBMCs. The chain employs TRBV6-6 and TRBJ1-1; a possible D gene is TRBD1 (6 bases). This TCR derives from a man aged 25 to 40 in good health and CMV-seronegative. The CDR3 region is CASSDHRDKNTEAFF. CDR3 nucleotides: TGTGCCAGCAGTGACCACCGGGACAAGAACACTGAAGCTTTCTTT.